The subject of this entry is one TCR beta chain. Its antigen is as yet unknown. This sample was taken from a study of blood T cells in healthy people across ages. General observations from the study: It was the long-lived donors that had more naive CD4+ cells and higher diversity than aged donors. Significant beta diversity loss was already apparent by age approximately 36, declining roughly linearly.

Through a sample-barcoded 5' primer and a J-beta primer mix, a second PCR was run for 7 to 11 cycles. In TCRdb, the 5' RACE reads were re-called with MiXCR into one record per CDR3 protein. The sample holds 950,000 to 1,200,000 distinct CDR3 sequences, roughly two fifths seen once. Germline V gene data show CDR1 as SGHRS and CDR2 as YFSETQ. V was pared by 3 bases and J by 6 bases, with 9 bases of the junction left unmatched. The CDR3 consists of 16 residues. The chain links TRBV5-1 to TRBJ2-2, with TRBD1 matching 9 bases. The TCR sequence derives from a man between 18 and 35 years old in good health. The specimen was blood. The CDR3 DNA follows: TGCGCCAGCAGCTCCGGGACAGGGTTGAGGGCCGGGGAGCTGTTTTTT. Amino acid sequence: CASSSGTGLRAGELFF.